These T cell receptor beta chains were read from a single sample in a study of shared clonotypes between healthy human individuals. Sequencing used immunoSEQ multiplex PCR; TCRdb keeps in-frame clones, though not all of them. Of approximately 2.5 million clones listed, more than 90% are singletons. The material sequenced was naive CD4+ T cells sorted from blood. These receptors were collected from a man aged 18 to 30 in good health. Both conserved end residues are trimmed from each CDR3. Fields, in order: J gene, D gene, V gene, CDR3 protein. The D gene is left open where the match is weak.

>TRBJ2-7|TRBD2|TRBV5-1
ASSTRSAGGSYEQY
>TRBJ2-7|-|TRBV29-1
SVGNRYEQY
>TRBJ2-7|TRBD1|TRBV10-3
ATGTANYEQY
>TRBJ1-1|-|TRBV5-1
ASSLDFSGFTEAF
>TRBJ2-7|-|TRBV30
AWSSAAYEQY
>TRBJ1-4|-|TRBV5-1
ASRPGETNEKLF
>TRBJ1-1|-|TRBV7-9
ASSLTGDTEAF
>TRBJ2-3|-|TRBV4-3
ASSQGQITDTQY
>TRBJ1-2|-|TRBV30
AWSDLGVRGGYT
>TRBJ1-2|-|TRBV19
ASRINYGYT
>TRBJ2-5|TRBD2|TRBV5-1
ASSLSGGVETQY
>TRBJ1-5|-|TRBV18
ASSLGGENWGNQPQH
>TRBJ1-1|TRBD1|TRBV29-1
SVARGHEAF
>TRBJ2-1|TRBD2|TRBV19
ASTDILSGGPRSYNEQF
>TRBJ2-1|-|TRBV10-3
AISERDNEQF
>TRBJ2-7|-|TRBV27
ASSPGPNLFPYEQY
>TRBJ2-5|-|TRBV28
ASSSYTETQY
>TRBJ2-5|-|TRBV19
ASTKNLFPGETQY
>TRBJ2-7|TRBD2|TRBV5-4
ASSPGLASYEQY
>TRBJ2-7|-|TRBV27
ASSLFKFGQSYEQY